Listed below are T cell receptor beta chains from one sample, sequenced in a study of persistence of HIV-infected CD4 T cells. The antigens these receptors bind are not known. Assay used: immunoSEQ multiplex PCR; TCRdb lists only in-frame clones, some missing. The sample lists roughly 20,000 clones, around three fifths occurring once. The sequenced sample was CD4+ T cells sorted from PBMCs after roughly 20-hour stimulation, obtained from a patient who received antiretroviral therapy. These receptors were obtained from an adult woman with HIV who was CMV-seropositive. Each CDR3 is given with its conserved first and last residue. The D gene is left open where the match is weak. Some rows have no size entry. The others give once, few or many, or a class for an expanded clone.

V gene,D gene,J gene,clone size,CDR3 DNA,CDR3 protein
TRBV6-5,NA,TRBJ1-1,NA,TGTGCCAGCAGCCGCCTTGAAGCTTTCTTT,CASSRLEAFF
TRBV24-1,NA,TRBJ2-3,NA,TGTGCCACCTCGGGACACAGGACAGATACGCAGTATTTT,CATSGHRTDTQYF
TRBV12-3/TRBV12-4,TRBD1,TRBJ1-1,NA,TGTGCCAGCACCCTGACAGGGCGGTCTGAAGCTTTCTTT,CASTLTGRSEAFF
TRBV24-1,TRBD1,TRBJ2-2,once,TGTGCCACCAGTGATCCCCGCACAGGGGGCCCGAGGGACACCGGGGAGCTGTTTTTT,CATSDPRTGGPRDTGELFF
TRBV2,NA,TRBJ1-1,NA,TGTGCCAGCAGTGTCGGGACGGCGGTGCTTGAAGCTTTCTTT,CASSVGTAVLEAFF
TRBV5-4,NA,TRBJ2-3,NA,TGTGCCAGCAGCCTGAGACAGCGCTACACAGATACGCAGTATTTT,CASSLRQRYTDTQYF
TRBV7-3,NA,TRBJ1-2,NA,TGTGCCAGCAGCTTAGAGGGATTTAATGGCTACACCTTC,CASSLEGFNGYTF
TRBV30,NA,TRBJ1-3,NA,TGTGCCTGGAGTGTAAAGGGACGCCGCTCTGGAAACACCATATATTTT,CAWSVKGRRSGNTIYF
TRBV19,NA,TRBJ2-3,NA,TGTGCCAGTAGTTTATACCTCGACTCAGATACGCAGTATTTT,CASSLYLDSDTQYF
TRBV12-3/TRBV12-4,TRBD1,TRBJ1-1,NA,TGTGCCAGCAGCCGGACAGGGGGGACTGAAGCTTTCTTT,CASSRTGGTEAFF